The rows below give T cell receptor beta chains drawn from one sample of a study of identical twins. TCRdb called the 5' RACE reads again in MiXCR, with one record for every CDR3 protein. The table has approximately 530,000 distinct CDR3 sequences, 20% to 25% seen once. The sample was also linked to a second study, of yellow fever vaccine responses in identical twins.

Sequences were obtained from CD4+ T cells sorted from blood. These receptor sequences come from a woman younger than 35 in good health. Each CDR3 is given with its conserved first and last residue. Fields, in order: clone size, V gene, D gene, J gene, CDR3 DNA, CDR3 protein. A D gene is named only where the DNA matches it firmly. Clone size, where shown, is once, few, many, or a class for clones that have expanded.

clone_size: -
v_call: TRBV6-1
d_call: -
j_call: TRBJ2-7
cdr3_nt: TGTGCCAGCAGTCCTCCAAGGGACACCCTGGGGGGGCAGTACTTC
cdr3_aa: CASSPPRDTLGGQYF

clone_size: few
v_call: TRBV10-3
d_call: TRBD2
j_call: TRBJ2-2
cdr3_nt: TGTGCCATCCCCGGGGGGGCGAACACCGGGGAGCTGTTTTTT
cdr3_aa: CAIPGGANTGELFF

clone_size: many
v_call: TRBV3-1
d_call: -
j_call: TRBJ2-2
cdr3_nt: TGTGCCAGCAGCCAAGGGTCCCCCGGGGAGCTGTTTTTT
cdr3_aa: CASSQGSPGELFF

clone_size: few
v_call: TRBV12-3/TRBV12-4
d_call: -
j_call: TRBJ2-7
cdr3_nt: TGTGCCAGCAGTCTCGGACGGATCTATGAGCAGTACTTC
cdr3_aa: CASSLGRIYEQYF

clone_size: -
v_call: TRBV28
d_call: -
j_call: TRBJ2-5
cdr3_nt: TGTGCCAGCAGTTTGTTGGTGTTAGAGACCCAGTACTTC
cdr3_aa: CASSLLVLETQYF

clone_size: -
v_call: TRBV6-1
d_call: TRBD2
j_call: TRBJ2-5
cdr3_nt: TGTGCCAGCAGTACGGACGGGGGGGCCATGGAGACCCAGTACTTC
cdr3_aa: CASSTDGGAMETQYF

clone_size: -
v_call: TRBV5-1
d_call: -
j_call: TRBJ2-1
cdr3_nt: TGCGCCAGCAGCTTGGATAGCGTAGGTAATGAGCAGTTCTTC
cdr3_aa: CASSLDSVGNEQFF

clone_size: few
v_call: TRBV27
d_call: TRBD1
j_call: TRBJ1-6
cdr3_nt: TGTGCCAGCAGTTATTATTTAGGGACAGTAAATTCACCCCTCCACTTT
cdr3_aa: CASSYYLGTVNSPLHF

clone_size: -
v_call: TRBV4-1
d_call: -
j_call: TRBJ2-5
cdr3_nt: TGCGCCAGCTCCAGGCCAGGATTCCCGGACCAAGAGACCCAGTACTTC
cdr3_aa: CASSRPGFPDQETQYF

clone_size: few
v_call: TRBV28
d_call: -
j_call: TRBJ2-3
cdr3_nt: TGTGCCAGCAGTTACGACGGACGCACAGATACGCAGTATTTT
cdr3_aa: CASSYDGRTDTQYF

clone_size: -
v_call: TRBV5-1
d_call: TRBD2
j_call: TRBJ2-3
cdr3_nt: TGCGCCTCCGGGGTAATCGGCGGGGGGGCCCAAGATACGCAGTATTTT
cdr3_aa: CASGVIGGGAQDTQYF

clone_size: once
v_call: TRBV3-1
d_call: TRBD1
j_call: TRBJ2-1
cdr3_nt: TGTGCCAGCACCCCCACAGGGGGCGGTGGCAATGAGCAGTTCTTC
cdr3_aa: CASTPTGGGGNEQFF

clone_size: -
v_call: TRBV12-3/TRBV12-4
d_call: -
j_call: TRBJ2-4
cdr3_nt: TGTGCCAGCAGTTTCAACAGGGTATCCAAAAACATTCAGTACTTC
cdr3_aa: CASSFNRVSKNIQYF

clone_size: few
v_call: TRBV7-9
d_call: -
j_call: TRBJ2-7
cdr3_nt: TGTGCCAGCAGCCCGGATGGGGGGCCCGTGTACTTC
cdr3_aa: CASSPDGGPVYF

clone_size: -
v_call: TRBV9
d_call: -
j_call: TRBJ1-6
cdr3_nt: TGTGCCAGCAGCGAGGGGGGGCCGAGCTCCTATAATTCACCCCTCCACTTT
cdr3_aa: CASSEGGPSSYNSPLHF

clone_size: -
v_call: TRBV7-8
d_call: TRBD2
j_call: TRBJ2-1
cdr3_nt: TGTGCCAGCAGCTCCTCCCGTGGACTAGCGACCATCTACAATGAGCAGTTCTTC
cdr3_aa: CASSSSRGLATIYNEQFF

clone_size: few
v_call: TRBV12-3/TRBV12-4
d_call: -
j_call: TRBJ1-5
cdr3_nt: TGTGCCAGCAGTTTGGACAGAAAGAATCAGCCCCAGCATTTT
cdr3_aa: CASSLDRKNQPQHF

clone_size: few
v_call: TRBV4-1
d_call: -
j_call: TRBJ2-2
cdr3_nt: TGCGCCAGCAGCACAAACAAGAACACCGGGGAGCTGTTTTTT
cdr3_aa: CASSTNKNTGELFF

clone_size: -
v_call: TRBV7-2
d_call: -
j_call: TRBJ2-7
cdr3_nt: TGTGCCAGCAGCTTAGTTTTGACTACTCCCTACGAGCAGTACTTC
cdr3_aa: CASSLVLTTPYEQYF

clone_size: -
v_call: TRBV2
d_call: TRBD2
j_call: TRBJ2-1
cdr3_nt: TGTGCCAGCAGTGAAGAAGGCGGGAGCTCCTACAATGAGCAGTTCTTC
cdr3_aa: CASSEEGGSSYNEQFF

clone_size: -
v_call: TRBV10-1
d_call: TRBD2
j_call: TRBJ2-2
cdr3_nt: TGCGCCAGCAGGGGCGGGAGAACTACCGGGGAGCTGTTTTTT
cdr3_aa: CASRGGRTTGELFF

clone_size: few
v_call: TRBV2
d_call: TRBD1
j_call: TRBJ2-5
cdr3_nt: TGTGCCACCATACAGGGGGCGGATGAGACCCAGTACTTC
cdr3_aa: CATIQGADETQYF

clone_size: many
v_call: TRBV12-3/TRBV12-4
d_call: TRBD2
j_call: TRBJ2-2
cdr3_nt: TGTGCCAGCAGTTTCGGCGGGGGGGACACCGGGGAGCTGTTTTTT
cdr3_aa: CASSFGGGDTGELFF

clone_size: once
v_call: TRBV27
d_call: TRBD1
j_call: TRBJ2-3
cdr3_nt: TGTGCCAGCCCACCGGAGGACAGGGGGCGAGATACGCAGTATTTT
cdr3_aa: CASPPEDRGRDTQYF

clone_size: few
v_call: TRBV12-3/TRBV12-4
d_call: TRBD2
j_call: TRBJ2-3
cdr3_nt: TGTGCCAGCAGTTTTGGGGGCTCGGGACTAGCAGGAGGTACGCAGTATTTT
cdr3_aa: CASSFGGSGLAGGTQYF

clone_size: -
v_call: TRBV7-9
d_call: -
j_call: TRBJ1-4
cdr3_nt: TGTGCCAGCAGCCCAGGTGGGCCCCGAAATGAAAAACTGTTTTTT
cdr3_aa: CASSPGGPRNEKLFF

clone_size: -
v_call: TRBV12-3/TRBV12-4
d_call: TRBD1
j_call: TRBJ2-1
cdr3_nt: TGTGCCAGCAACTTCGGACAGGGGAAGAGGGAGCAGTTCTTC
cdr3_aa: CASNFGQGKREQFF

clone_size: few
v_call: TRBV29-1
d_call: TRBD1
j_call: TRBJ2-1
cdr3_nt: TGCAGCGTATCCGGGACAGGGGAGTTCTTC
cdr3_aa: CSVSGTGEFF

clone_size: -
v_call: TRBV20-1
d_call: TRBD2
j_call: TRBJ2-5
cdr3_nt: TGCAGTGCTAGAGATGGAATAGGGACTAGCCAAGAGACCCAGTACTTC
cdr3_aa: CSARDGIGTSQETQYF

clone_size: few
v_call: TRBV5-1
d_call: TRBD2
j_call: TRBJ2-7
cdr3_nt: TGCGCCAGCAGCTTGACTAGCGGGAGGGCAGCCTACGAGCAGTACTTC
cdr3_aa: CASSLTSGRAAYEQYF

clone_size: -
v_call: TRBV2
d_call: -
j_call: TRBJ2-1
cdr3_nt: TGTGCCAGCAGGCAAGAGGCGGTCTCCTACAATGAGCAGTTCTTC
cdr3_aa: CASRQEAVSYNEQFF